One and the same sample provided the 12 T cell receptor beta chains below, sequenced in a study of shared clonotypes between healthy human individuals. Produced via immunoSEQ multiplex PCR; TCRdb's table is partial and in-frame only. The repertoire includes about 1.5 million clones, under 99% of them detected once, and around 0.45% sits in the top ten. Input material: naive CD4+ T cells sorted from blood. Subset meaning: CD45RA+ positively selected. The receptor set was obtained from a man aged 25 to 40 in good health.

The chain employs TRBV29-1 and TRBJ2-5; TRBD1 agrees at 8 bases. CDR1 and CDR2 (germline): SQVTM, ANQGSEA. CDR3 length equals 13 residues. V dropped 8 bases and J dropped 1; count of bases not matched to a gene: 6. For the CDR3, the DNA is TGCAGCACCACGGGGACAGGCCAAGAGACCCAGTACTTC. This sequence encodes CSTTGTGQETQYF.

This clone was seen once. CDR3 DNA sequence: TGTGCCAGCAGTGCACGCGGGCCCGACGGAAACACCATATATTTT. It yields the protein CASSARGPDGNTIYF. V gene TRBV2 combines with J gene TRBJ1-3, with D hard to call. Trimming took off 4 bases at V and 4 bases at J, with 14 bases between the two ends. Germline CDR1 reads SNHLY; CDR2 reads FYNNEI. The length of the CDR3 is 15 residues.

This rearrangement joins TRBV2 to TRBJ2-1, with 7 bases fitting TRBD2. The V gene's germline CDR1 is SNHLY and CDR2 FYNNEI. The V gene end was trimmed by 7 bases and the J gene end by 7 bases; junction bases not matched to a gene: 10. This CDR3 contains 14 residues. The CDR3 DNA reads TGTGCCAGCACATTGGGGGACGGGGGGAATGAGCAGTTCTTC. Its translation is CASTLGDGGNEQFF.

With respect to this clone: The sample carries other DNA sequences with the same CDR3. This chain connects TRBV7-9 to TRBJ1-2; maybe TRBD1 (5 bases). The V gene's germline CDR1 is SEHNR and CDR2 FQNEAQ (reference sequence). The V and J ends lost 5 bases and 4 bases respectively, with 11 bases between them. This CDR3 is built from 13 residues. The CDR3 sequence: CASSPGTGYGYTF. CDR3 in DNA: TGTGCCAGCAGCCCGGGGACGGGCTATGGCTACACCTTC. Looking up the rest from reference TRBV7-9 and TRBJ1-2 gives the full variable domain: DTGVSQNPRHKITKRGQNVTFRCDPISEHNRLYWYRQTLGQGPEFLTYFQNEAQLEKSRLLSDRFSAERPKGSFSTLEIQRTEQGDSAMYLCASSPGTGYGYTFGSGTRLTVV.

This clone has a single count. This sequence joins TRBV10-3 and TRBJ2-3, with D unresolved. The CDR3 is made up of 14 amino acids. The ends were cut back, 10 bases at V and 4 bases at J, with 18 bases in the middle. Looked up from germline, CDR1 is ENHRY and CDR2 is SYGVKD. The CDR3 coding sequence is TGTGCCACCCGGAACCAACAAGGACCAGATACGCAGTATTTT. Protein product: CATRNQQGPDTQYF.

This chain joins TRBV19 and TRBJ2-7; D is possibly TRBD1 (6 bases). V lost 5 bases to trimming and J lost 4 bases, with 9 bases between them. The CDR3 is 12 amino acids. Germline-derived CDR1 and CDR2 are LNHDA and SQIVND (reference sequence). The CDR3 sequence: CASSATGYEQYF. The CDR3 DNA sequence: TGTGCCAGTAGTGCAACAGGGTACGAGCAGTACTTC.

This clone has only one observation. The rearrangement links TRBV2 to TRBJ2-3, with D possibly TRBD1 on 6 matching bases. The CDR3 is 12 amino acids. The V gene lost 10 bases and the J gene lost 2 bases, with 10 bases spanning the gap. Germline CDR1 SNHLY, CDR2 FYNNEI. The CDR3 protein is CAIGTLTDTQYF. CDR3 coding DNA: TGTGCCATCGGGACACTCACAGATACGCAGTATTTT.

The chain is built from TRBV9 and TRBJ2-1; 10 bases match TRBD2. There are 14 residues in the CDR3. The V gene's germline CDR1 is SGDLS and CDR2 YYNGEE. V was pared by 0 bases and J by 11 bases, with 5 bases of the junction left unmatched. As DNA, the CDR3 is TGTGCCAGCAGCGTAGGCACTAGCGGGACAAAGCAGTTCTTC. It translates to CASSVGTSGTKQFF.

As DNA, the CDR3 is TGCGCCAGCAGCTTGTTTTCGGGTCCAGAGCCTAATGAAAAACTGTTTTTT. Protein sequence: CASSLFSGPEPNEKLFF. The genes are TRBV5-1 and TRBJ1-4; D unresolved. In germline, CDR1 is SGHRS, CDR2 YFSETQ. The CDR3 has 17 amino acids. The V end lost 1 base, the J end lost 3 bases, and 16 bases lay between the germline ends.

In this sample, this clone turned up a few times. Other DNA sequences in the same sample also yield this CDR3. J is TRBJ2-1 and V is TRBV9; D not certain. The CDR3 contains 11 residues. The germline V gene encodes CDR1 SGDLS and CDR2 YYNGEE. V shed 0 bases and J shed 7 bases, with 2 bases lying between them. The CDR3 loop is CASSVANEQFF. The DNA for the CDR3 is TGTGCCAGCAGCGTAGCTAATGAGCAGTTCTTC.

This clone was observed a single time. The rearrangement links TRBV5-1 to TRBJ2-2, with D possibly being TRBD2 (5 bases). The CDR3 has 15 amino acids. Trimming removed 4 bases at V and 2 bases at J, with 12 bases between. CDR1 is SGHRS and CDR2 is YFSETQ in the germline V gene. CDR3 coding DNA: TGCGCCAGCAGCCCTAGCCGCACCAACACCGGGGAGCTGTTTTTT. As protein: CASSPSRTNTGELFF.

The V call is TRBV7-8, the J call TRBJ2-7, with 8 bases identical to TRBD2. The CDR3 sequence is 15 residues long. V gave up 1 base and J gave up 6 bases; unmatched junction bases: 8. From germline, CDR1 is SGHVS and CDR2 FQNEAQ. CDR3 nucleotide sequence: TGTGCCAGCAGCTTAGTGTCCGGGAGGGCGGGCGAGCAGTACTTC. It is translated as CASSLVSGRAGEQYF.